Detailed here is one T cell receptor (beta chain). The table came from immunoSEQ multiplex PCR; TCRdb's copy has only in-frame clones and leaves some out. Counted here are about 63,000 clones, roughly 79% occurring once; the ten biggest clones make up 4.5% to 6%. The data belong to a study of PD-L1 blockade in urothelial cancer. Trimming pared 5 bases from V and 6 bases from J, leaving 16 bases between. The germline V gene encodes CDR1 KGHSH and CDR2 LQKENI. The length of the CDR3 is 14 residues. Time point here: pretreatment peripheral blood. V usage is TRBV18 and J usage is TRBJ1-2; the D gene is possibly TRBD1 (5 bases). Sample: PBMCs, taken around atezolizumab (anti-PD-L1) treatment. This sequence was found in a man in his 70s with urothelial cancer. The CDR3 region is CASSTAQDKNGYTF. The CDR3 DNA reads as TGTGCCAGCTCAACTGCTCAGGACAAAAATGGCTACACCTTC.